This TCR beta chain was captured by sequencing in a study of T cell responses to AZD1222 COVID-19 vaccine. V lost 5 bases and J lost 5; bases outside the gene matches: 11. The germline gives CDR1 MNHEY, CDR2 SMNVEV (reference sequence). CDR3 length equals 15 residues. Here immunoSEQ multiplex PCR was the method, and the copy in TCRdb shows in-frame clones only, minus some. The sample carries approximately 110,000 clones, around 90% recorded once. Specimen: peripheral blood, collected on day 0 of AZD1222 vaccination. This TCR came from an adult in good health. V usage is TRBV27 and J usage is TRBJ1-1; TRBD1 matches 7 bases. The CDR3 protein is CASSTRPGGGTEAFF. As DNA, the CDR3 is TGTGCCAGCAGTACCCGCCCAGGGGGTGGAACTGAAGCTTTCTTT.